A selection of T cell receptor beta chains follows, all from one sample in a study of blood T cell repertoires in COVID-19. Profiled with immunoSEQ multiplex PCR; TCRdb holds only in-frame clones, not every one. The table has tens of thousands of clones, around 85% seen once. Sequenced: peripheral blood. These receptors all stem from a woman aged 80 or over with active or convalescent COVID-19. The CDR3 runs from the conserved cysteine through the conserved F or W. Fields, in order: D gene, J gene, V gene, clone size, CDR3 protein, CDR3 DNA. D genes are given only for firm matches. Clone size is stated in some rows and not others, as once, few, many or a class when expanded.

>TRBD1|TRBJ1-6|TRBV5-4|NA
CASSLPQGTGGSPLHF
TGTGCCAGCAGCTTGCCGCAAGGGACAGGGGGTTCACCCCTCCACTTT
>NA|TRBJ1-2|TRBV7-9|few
CASSLAQSGYTF
TGTGCCAGCAGCTTAGCGCAGTCTGGCTACACCTTC
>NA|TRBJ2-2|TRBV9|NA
CASSTQGNTGELFF
TGTGCCAGCAGCACCCAGGGAAACACCGGGGAGCTGTTTTTT
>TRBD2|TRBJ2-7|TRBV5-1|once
CASSLEGQRGHEQYF
TGCGCCAGCAGCTTGGAGGGTCAGCGGGGCCACGAGCAGTACTTC
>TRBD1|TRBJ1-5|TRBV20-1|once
CSASAGTGNQPQHF
TGCAGTGCTAGTGCCGGGACAGGGAATCAGCCCCAGCATTTT
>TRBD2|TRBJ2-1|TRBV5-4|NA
CASSPSGGYNEQFF
TGTGCCAGCAGCCCTAGCGGGGGATACAATGAGCAGTTCTTC
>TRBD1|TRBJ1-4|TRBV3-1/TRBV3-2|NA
CASSQRVTGGEKLFF
TGTGCCAGCAGCCAAAGGGTGACAGGGGGGGAAAAACTGTTTTTT
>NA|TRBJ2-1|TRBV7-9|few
CASSSLRGTAYNEQFF
TGTGCCAGCAGCAGCTTACGGGGGACTGCTTACAATGAGCAGTTCTTC
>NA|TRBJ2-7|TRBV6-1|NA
CASSEAGVTYEQYF
TGTGCCAGCAGTGAAGCAGGGGTTACCTACGAGCAGTACTTC
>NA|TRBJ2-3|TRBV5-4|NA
CASSSQDRRLGYTQYF
TGTGCCAGCAGCTCTCAAGACAGGCGCCTCGGATATACGCAGTATTTT
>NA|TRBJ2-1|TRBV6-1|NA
CASSEPRTGSEQFF
TGTGCCAGCAGTGAACCCCGAACAGGGAGTGAGCAGTTCTTC
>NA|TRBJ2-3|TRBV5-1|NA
CASSSGVRLPPGDTQYF
TGCGCCAGCAGCTCCGGTGTTAGGCTTCCCCCGGGAGATACGCAGTATTTT
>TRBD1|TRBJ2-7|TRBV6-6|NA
CASSSPDRAYEQYF
TGTGCCAGCAGCTCACCGGACAGGGCCTACGAGCAGTACTTC
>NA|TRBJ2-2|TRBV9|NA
CASSVTFGELFF
TGTGCCAGCAGCGTCACATTCGGGGAGCTGTTTTTT
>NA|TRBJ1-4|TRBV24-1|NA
CASGDSTNEKLFF
TGTGCCAGCGGCGATTCAACTAATGAAAAACTGTTTTTT
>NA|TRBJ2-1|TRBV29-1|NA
CSVEDRGRGLFF
TGCAGCGTTGAAGATCGAGGCAGGGGTTTATTCTTC
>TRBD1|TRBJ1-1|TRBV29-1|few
CSVGGGQGGTEAFF
TGCAGCGTGGGGGGCGGACAGGGAGGCACTGAAGCTTTCTTT
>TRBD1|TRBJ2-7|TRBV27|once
CASTGQGHYEQYF
TGTGCCAGCACCGGACAGGGCCATTACGAGCAGTACTTC
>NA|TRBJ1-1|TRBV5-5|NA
CASAPPAKNTEAFF
TGTGCCAGCGCCCCCCCCGCGAAGAACACTGAAGCTTTCTTT
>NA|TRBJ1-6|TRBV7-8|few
CASSLGDRGKNSPLHF
TGTGCCAGCAGCTTAGGAGACCGGGGAAAAAATTCACCCCTCCACTTT
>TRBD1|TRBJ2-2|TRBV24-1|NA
CATGDRGNTGELFF
TGTGCCACCGGGGACAGGGGAAACACCGGGGAGCTGTTTTTT
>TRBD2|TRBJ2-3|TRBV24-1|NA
CATSDRGGPSTDTQYF
TGTGCCACCAGTGACCGGGGGGGCCCTAGCACAGATACGCAGTATTTT
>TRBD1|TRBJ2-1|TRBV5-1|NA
CASNGQGQNEQFF
TGCGCCAGCAACGGACAGGGGCAAAATGAGCAGTTCTTC
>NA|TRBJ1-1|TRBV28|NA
CASSLGGVMNTEAFF
TGTGCCAGCAGTTTAGGGGGCGTTATGAACACTGAAGCTTTCTTT
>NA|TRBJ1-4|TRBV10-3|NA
CAISDSANEKLFF
TGTGCCATCAGTGACAGCGCGAATGAAAAACTGTTTTTT
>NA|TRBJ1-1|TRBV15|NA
CATSIKPNTEAFF
TGTGCCACCAGTATAAAGCCGAACACTGAAGCTTTCTTT
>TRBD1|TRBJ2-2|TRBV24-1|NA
CATSGQGAGGELFF
TGTGCCACCAGTGGGCAGGGGGCTGGCGGGGAGCTGTTTTTT
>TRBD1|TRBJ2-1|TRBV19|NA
CASSIGTGSEQFF
TGTGCCAGTAGTATTGGGACAGGGTCTGAGCAGTTCTTC
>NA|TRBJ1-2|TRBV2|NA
CASSEQGNGYTF
TGTGCCAGCAGTGAACAGGGAAATGGCTACACCTTC
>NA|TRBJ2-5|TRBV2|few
CASSIGVETQYF
TGTGCCAGCAGTATAGGGGTAGAGACCCAGTACTTC
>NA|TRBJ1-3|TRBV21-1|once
CASSSGVSGNTIYF
TGTGCCAGCAGCTCGGGAGTCTCTGGAAACACCATATATTTT
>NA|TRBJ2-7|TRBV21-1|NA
CASSKTTGSYEQYF
TGTGCCAGCAGCAAAACGACAGGATCCTACGAGCAGTACTTC